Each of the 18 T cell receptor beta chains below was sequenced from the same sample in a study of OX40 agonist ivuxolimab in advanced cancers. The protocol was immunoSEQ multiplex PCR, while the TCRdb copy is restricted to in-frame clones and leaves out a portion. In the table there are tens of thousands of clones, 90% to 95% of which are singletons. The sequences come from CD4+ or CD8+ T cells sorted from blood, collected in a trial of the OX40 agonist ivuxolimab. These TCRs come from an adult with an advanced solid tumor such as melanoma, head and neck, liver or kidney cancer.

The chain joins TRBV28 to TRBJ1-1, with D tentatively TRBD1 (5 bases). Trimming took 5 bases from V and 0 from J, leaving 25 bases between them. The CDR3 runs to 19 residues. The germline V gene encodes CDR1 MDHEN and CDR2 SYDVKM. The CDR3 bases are TGTGCCAGCAGTCCAAACTGGCGGCTATCGGGACGGTTGAACACTGAAGCTTTCTTT. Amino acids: CASSPNWRLSGRLNTEAFF.

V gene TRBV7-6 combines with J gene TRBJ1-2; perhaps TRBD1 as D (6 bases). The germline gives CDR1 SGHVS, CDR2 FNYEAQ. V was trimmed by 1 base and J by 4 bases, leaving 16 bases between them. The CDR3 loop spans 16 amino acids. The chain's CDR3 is CASSLEGGRTVYGYTF. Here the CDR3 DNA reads TGTGCCAGCAGCTTAGAGGGGGGACGGACCGTCTATGGCTACACCTTC.

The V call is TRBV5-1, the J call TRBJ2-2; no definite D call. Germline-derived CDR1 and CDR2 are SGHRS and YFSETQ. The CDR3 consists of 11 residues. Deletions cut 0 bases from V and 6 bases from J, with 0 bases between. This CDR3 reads CASSLAGELFF. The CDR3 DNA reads TGCGCCAGCAGCTTGGCCGGGGAGCTGTTTTTT.

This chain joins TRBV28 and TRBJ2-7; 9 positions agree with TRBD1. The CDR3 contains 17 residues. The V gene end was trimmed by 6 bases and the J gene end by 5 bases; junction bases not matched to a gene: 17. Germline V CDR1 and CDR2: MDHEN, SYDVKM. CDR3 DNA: TGTGCCAGCAGCACTTTGCCAACCATGGACAGGGGCCACGAGCAGTACTTC. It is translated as CASSTLPTMDRGHEQYF.

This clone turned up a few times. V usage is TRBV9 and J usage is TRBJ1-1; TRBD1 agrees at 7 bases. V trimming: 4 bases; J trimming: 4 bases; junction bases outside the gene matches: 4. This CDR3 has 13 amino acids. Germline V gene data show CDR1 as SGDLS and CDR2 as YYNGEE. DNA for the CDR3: TGTGCCAGCAGCCTTGGGACAGCCACTGAAGCTTTCTTT. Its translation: CASSLGTATEAFF.

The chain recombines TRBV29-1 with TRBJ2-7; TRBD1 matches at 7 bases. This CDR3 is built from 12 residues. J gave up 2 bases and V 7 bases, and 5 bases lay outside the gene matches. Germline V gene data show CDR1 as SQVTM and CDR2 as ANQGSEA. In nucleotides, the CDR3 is TGCAGCGCCGAAGGGACAGCCTACGAGCAGTACTTC. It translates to CSAEGTAYEQYF.

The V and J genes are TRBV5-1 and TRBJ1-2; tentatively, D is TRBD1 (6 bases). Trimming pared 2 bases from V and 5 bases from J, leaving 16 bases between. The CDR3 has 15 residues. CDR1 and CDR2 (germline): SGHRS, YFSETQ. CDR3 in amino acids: CASSLTGFELYGYTF. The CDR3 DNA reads TGCGCCAGCAGCTTAACAGGGTTTGAGTTATATGGCTACACCTTC.

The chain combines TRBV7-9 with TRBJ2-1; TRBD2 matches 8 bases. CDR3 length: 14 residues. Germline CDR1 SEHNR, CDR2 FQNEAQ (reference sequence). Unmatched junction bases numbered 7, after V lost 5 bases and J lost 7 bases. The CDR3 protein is CASSPGGAPNEQFF. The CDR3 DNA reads TGTGCCAGCAGCCCGGGGGGGGCGCCGAATGAGCAGTTCTTC.

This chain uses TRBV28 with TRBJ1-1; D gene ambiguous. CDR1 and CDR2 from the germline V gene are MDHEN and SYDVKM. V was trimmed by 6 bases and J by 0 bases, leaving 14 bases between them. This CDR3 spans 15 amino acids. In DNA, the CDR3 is TGTGCCAGCAGCCCCTCCTCGCCCTTGAACACTGAAGCTTTCTTT. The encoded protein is CASSPSSPLNTEAFF.

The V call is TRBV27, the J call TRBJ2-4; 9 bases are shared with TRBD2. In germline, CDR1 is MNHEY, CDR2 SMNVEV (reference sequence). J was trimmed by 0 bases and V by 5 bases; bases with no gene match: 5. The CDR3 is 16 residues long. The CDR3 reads CASSPAGGGAKNIQYF. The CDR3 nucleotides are TGTGCCAGCAGTCCGGCGGGGGGGGGAGCCAAAAACATTCAGTACTTC.

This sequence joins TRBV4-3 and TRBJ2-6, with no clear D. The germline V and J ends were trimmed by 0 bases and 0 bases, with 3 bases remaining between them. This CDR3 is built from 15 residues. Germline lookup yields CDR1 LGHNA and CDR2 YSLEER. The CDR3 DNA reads TGCGCCAGCAGCCAAGAGATCTCTGGGGCCAACGTCCTGACTTTC. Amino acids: CASSQEISGANVLTF.

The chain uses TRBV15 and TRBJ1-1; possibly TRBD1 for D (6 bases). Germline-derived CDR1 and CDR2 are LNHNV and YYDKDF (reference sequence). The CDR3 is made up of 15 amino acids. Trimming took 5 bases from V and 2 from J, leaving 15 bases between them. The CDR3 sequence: CATSGTRGSNTEAFF. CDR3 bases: TGTGCCACCAGCGGGACGAGGGGGTCCAACACTGAAGCTTTCTTT.

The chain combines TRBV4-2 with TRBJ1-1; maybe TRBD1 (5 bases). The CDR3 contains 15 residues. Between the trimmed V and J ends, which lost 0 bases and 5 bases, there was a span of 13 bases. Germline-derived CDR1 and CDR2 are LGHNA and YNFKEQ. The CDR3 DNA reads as TGTGCCAGCAGCCAAGATCGATGGGGGAAGACTGAAGCTTTCTTT. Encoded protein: CASSQDRWGKTEAFF.

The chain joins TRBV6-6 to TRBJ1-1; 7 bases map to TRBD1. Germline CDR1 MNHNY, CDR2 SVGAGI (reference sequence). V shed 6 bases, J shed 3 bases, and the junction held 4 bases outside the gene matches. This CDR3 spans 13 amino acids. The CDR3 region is CASSPGGYTEAFF. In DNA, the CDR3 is TGTGCCAGCAGCCCAGGGGGGTACACTGAAGCTTTCTTT.

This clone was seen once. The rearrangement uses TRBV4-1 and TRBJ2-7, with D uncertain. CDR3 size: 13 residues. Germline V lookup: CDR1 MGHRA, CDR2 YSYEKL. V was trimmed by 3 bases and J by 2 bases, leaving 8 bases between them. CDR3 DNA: TGCGCCAGCAGCCATAGCACCACCTACGAGCAGTACTTC. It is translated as CASSHSTTYEQYF.

The CDR3 spells CASSYSNRGSSYEQYF. CDR3 coding DNA: TGTGCCAGCAGTTACTCGAACAGGGGGTCCTCCTACGAGCAGTACTTC. The V call is TRBV6-6, the J call TRBJ2-7; 8 positions match TRBD1. The length of the CDR3 is 16 residues. Trimming removed 0 bases from V and 0 bases from J; junction bases left unmatched: 4. CDR1 is MNHNY, CDR2 SVGAGI, per germline (reference sequence).

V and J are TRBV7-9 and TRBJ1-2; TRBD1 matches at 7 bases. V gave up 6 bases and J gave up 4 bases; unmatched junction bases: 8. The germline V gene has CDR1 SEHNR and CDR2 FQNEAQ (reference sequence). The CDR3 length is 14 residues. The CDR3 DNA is TGTGCCAGCAGGGATAACAGGGGTGGCTATGGCTACACCTTC. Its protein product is CASRDNRGGYGYTF.

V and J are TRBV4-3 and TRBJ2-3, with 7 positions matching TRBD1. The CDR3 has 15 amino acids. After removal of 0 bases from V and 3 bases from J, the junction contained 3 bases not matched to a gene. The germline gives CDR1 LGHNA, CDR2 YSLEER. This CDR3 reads CASSQDGTETDTQYF. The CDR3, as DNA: TGCGCCAGCAGCCAAGATGGGACAGAGACAGATACGCAGTATTTT.